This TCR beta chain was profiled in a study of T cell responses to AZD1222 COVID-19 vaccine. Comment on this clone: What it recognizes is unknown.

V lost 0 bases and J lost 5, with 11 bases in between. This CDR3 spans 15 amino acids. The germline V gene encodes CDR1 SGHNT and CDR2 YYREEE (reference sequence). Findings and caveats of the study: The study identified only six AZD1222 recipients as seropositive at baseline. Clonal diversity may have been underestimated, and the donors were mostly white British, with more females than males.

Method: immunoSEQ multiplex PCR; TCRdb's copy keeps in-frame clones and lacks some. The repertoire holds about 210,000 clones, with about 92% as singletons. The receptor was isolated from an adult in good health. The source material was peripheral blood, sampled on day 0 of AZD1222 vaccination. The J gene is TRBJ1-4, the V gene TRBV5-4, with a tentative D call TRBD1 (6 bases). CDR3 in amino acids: CASSLDQGKNEKLFF. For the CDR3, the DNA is TGTGCCAGCAGCTTGGATCAGGGGAAGAATGAAAAACTGTTTTTT.